This record covers a single T cell receptor beta chain. The antigen remains undetermined. These data originate in a study of cytomegalovirus exposure and HLA in healthy donors. The V segment lost 6 bases and the J segment 7 bases; nucleotides outside the gene matches: 11. The CDR3 sequence is 15 residues long. Germline V gives CDR1 MNHEY, CDR2 SMNVEV (reference sequence). Overall study findings and caveats: For most subjects, TCR beta sequences were reported to predict HLA-A and HLA-B alleles with accuracy.

The primer mix had 60 Vbeta and 13 Jbeta primers. The repertoire was sequenced with immunoSEQ multiplex PCR; TCRdb's copy has only in-frame clones and lacks some. The repertoire holds some 74,000 clones, with about 66% as singletons. What was sequenced was PBMCs. This TCR derives from a man aged 40-49 years in good health and CMV-seropositive. The chain links TRBV27 to TRBJ2-1; 8 nucleotides agree with TRBD1. The CDR3 DNA sequence: TGTGCCAGCAGCCCGGACAGGGAAGTAGGAAATGAGCAGTTCTTC. This sequence encodes CASSPDREVGNEQFF.